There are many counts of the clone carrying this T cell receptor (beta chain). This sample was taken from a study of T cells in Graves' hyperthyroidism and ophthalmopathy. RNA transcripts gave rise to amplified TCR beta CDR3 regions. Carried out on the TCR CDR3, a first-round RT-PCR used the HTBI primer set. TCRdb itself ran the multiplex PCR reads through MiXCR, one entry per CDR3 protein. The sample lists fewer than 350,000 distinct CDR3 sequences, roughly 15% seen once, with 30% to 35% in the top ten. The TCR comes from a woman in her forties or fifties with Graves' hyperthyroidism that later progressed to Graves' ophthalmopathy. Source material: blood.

The CDR3 DNA reads TGTGCCAGCAGTTCCAACCCAGGACTAGCGGGAGGGAGCTCCTACAATGAGCAGTTCTTC. Translation: CASSSNPGLAGGSSYNEQFF. The chain carries TRBV12-3 or TRBV12-4 and TRBJ2-1; 15 bases map to TRBD2. The CDR3 loop spans 20 amino acids. V gave up 4 bases and J gave up 0 bases; unmatched junction bases: 10.